These 12 T cell receptor beta chains came from one sample sequenced in a study of shared clonotypes between healthy human individuals (dated by TCRdb to the early 2020s). Receptors were amplified or captured by the immunoSEQ multiplex PCR assay. As stored in TCRdb, this immuneACCESS dataset retains in-frame rearrangements with V and J assigned. A fraction of the clones does not appear; measured against another copy, unresolved V genes explain less than half of the discrepancy, and the remainder lacks a known reason. Here the sample has under 1 million clones; 85% to 95% occur a single time. The ten largest clones represent approximately 25% of the sample. CD8 naive samples consisted of CD45RO-negative cells that were positively selected for CCR7, yielding a CD45RA+CCR7+ population without TemRA cells. The material sequenced was naive CD8+ T cells sorted from blood. Explained via the paper, the cell subset or site label denotes: CD45RA+CCR7+. The receptors stem from a man under 40 in good health.

This clone was seen once. This chain links TRBV7-6 with TRBJ2-7, with 9 nucleotides matching TRBD1. The CDR3 has 15 amino acids. V trimming: 3 bases; J trimming: 4 bases; junction bases outside the gene matches: 7. Per germline, CDR1 SGHVS and CDR2 FNYEAQ. Here the CDR3 reads CASSLGTGLFYEQYF. The CDR3 DNA reads as TGTGCCAGCAGCTTGGGGACAGGGCTTTTTTACGAGCAGTACTTC.

The chain joins TRBV25-1 to TRBJ2-7; a possible D gene is TRBD1 (6 bases). Trimming stripped 5 bases from V and 3 bases from J, with 11 bases between. The CDR3 spans 13 residues. Germline lookup yields CDR1 MGHDK and CDR2 SYGVNS. The CDR3 DNA reads as TGTGCCAGCAGTACTTTGGACAGCTACGAGCAGTACTTC. It specifies CASSTLDSYEQYF.

The rearrangement uses TRBV5-6 and TRBJ2-7, with 7 bases identical to TRBD2. This CDR3 is 14 amino acids long. Germline assignment: CDR1 SGHDT and CDR2 YYEEEE. V trimming: 1 base; J trimming: 1 base; junction bases outside the gene matches: 2. In DNA, the CDR3 is TGTGCCAGCAGCTTGCCCGGGAGGTCCTACGAGCAGTACTTC. Protein product: CASSLPGRSYEQYF.

The chain joins TRBV15 to TRBJ2-7, with D perhaps matching TRBD1 (5 bases). The CDR3 runs to 13 residues. Trimming shortened V by 0 bases and J by 6 bases, and 9 bases separated the two germline ends. The germline V gene encodes CDR1 LNHNV and CDR2 YYDKDF (reference sequence). The CDR3 protein is CATSRDGASEQYF. The DNA for the CDR3 is TGTGCCACCAGCAGAGATGGGGCATCCGAGCAGTACTTC.

The chain has TRBV10-1 and TRBJ2-2, with D uncertain. CDR3 length equals 13 residues. Germline lookup yields CDR1 WNHNN and CDR2 SYGVQD (reference sequence). Trimming removed 3 bases from V and 6 bases from J, with 8 bases in between. CDR3 region: CASSEVMSGELFF. CDR3 coding DNA: TGCGCCAGCAGTGAAGTTATGTCCGGGGAGCTGTTTTTT.

In this sample, this clone turned up many times. The chain recombines TRBV6-4 with TRBJ2-3; D gene unclear. The CDR3 consists of 16 residues. Germline lookup yields CDR1 MRHNA and CDR2 SNTAGT. V lost 4 bases and J 4 bases, leaving 18 bases between the germline ends. CDR3 in DNA: TGTGCCAGCAGTGCCGAGGACCGCCCCGATGCAGATACGCAGTATTTT. It codes for CASSAEDRPDADTQYF.

This chain joins TRBV15 and TRBJ2-7; TRBD1 agrees at 9 bases. The CDR3 is 17 residues long. Unmatched junction bases numbered 10, after V lost 0 bases and J lost 4 bases. Germline V gene data show CDR1 as LNHNV and CDR2 as YYDKDF (reference sequence). CDR3 residues: CATSRDSPGTGLYEQYF. The CDR3 DNA reads TGTGCCACCAGCAGAGACTCCCCCGGGACAGGGTTGTACGAGCAGTACTTC.

Comment on this clone: The sample contains more than one DNA sequence encoding this CDR3. This sequence joins TRBV19 and TRBJ2-7; 8 positions agree with TRBD2. The CDR3 is 15 amino acids. The V gene's germline CDR1 is LNHDA and CDR2 SQIVND (reference sequence). V dropped 4 bases and J dropped 0; count of bases not matched to a gene: 5. This CDR3 is CASSTSSGRSYEQYF. CDR3 sequence (DNA): TGTGCCAGTAGTACCTCTAGCGGGCGCTCCTACGAGCAGTACTTC. Full variable domain (rest looked up from reference TRBV19 and TRBJ2-7): DGGITQSPKYLFRKEGQNVTLSCEQNLNHDAMYWYRQDPGQGLRLIYYSQIVNDFQKGDIAEGYSVSREKKESFPLTVTSAQKNPTAFYLCASSTSSGRSYEQYFGPGTRLTVT.

V and J are TRBV10-1 and TRBJ2-1; D ambiguous. Germline V CDR1 and CDR2: WNHNN, SYGVQD (reference sequence). With 1 base removed from V and 7 bases from J, the gap between germline ends came to 8 bases. This CDR3 is 13 amino acids long. CDR3 in amino acids: CASSELPENEQFF. The CDR3 DNA follows: TGCGCCAGCAGTGAGTTACCGGAGAATGAGCAGTTCTTC.

The chain combines TRBV10-3 with TRBJ2-3; D remains unclear. Germline CDR1 and CDR2: ENHRY and SYGVKD. The CDR3 is made up of 13 amino acids. The ends were cut back, 10 bases at V and 2 bases at J, with 13 bases in the middle. CDR3 region: CATVRLLTDTQYF. The CDR3 DNA is TGTGCCACGGTCAGACTCCTCACAGATACGCAGTATTTT.

The chain joins TRBV6-1 to TRBJ2-7; tentative D call: TRBD1 (6 bases). With 7 bases removed from V and 0 bases from J, the gap between germline ends came to 10 bases. This CDR3 has 13 residues. From germline, CDR1 is MNHNS and CDR2 SASEGT. The DNA for the CDR3 is TGTGCCAGCACAGGCAGGGGCTCCTACGAGCAGTACTTC. Encoded protein: CASTGRGSYEQYF.

This chain uses TRBV27 with TRBJ2-1, with 7 bases that match TRBD2. The CDR3 has 18 amino acids. Germline V CDR1 and CDR2: MNHEY, SMNVEV (reference sequence). The V gene end was trimmed by 5 bases and the J gene end by 8 bases; junction bases not matched to a gene: 21. CDR3 DNA sequence: TGTGCCAGCAGTAACCTTTTGCGGGAGACCCCAATGGGCGATGAGCAGTTCTTC. The encoded protein is CASSNLLRETPMGDEQFF.